A single sample is the source of the 30 T cell receptor beta chains below, sequenced in a study of cytomegalovirus exposure and HLA in healthy donors. Sequenced by immunoSEQ multiplex PCR; TCRdb stores in-frame clones only, minus some. The sample includes some 140,000 clones, approximately 86% seen only once; the top ten take around 24%. The source material was PBMCs. Receptors originate from a man aged 18 to 30 in good health and CMV-seropositive.

J is TRBJ2-5 and V is TRBV7-9, with unresolved D. Germline V gives CDR1 SEHNR, CDR2 FQNEAQ (reference sequence). With 4 bases removed from V and 0 bases from J, the gap between germline ends came to 12 bases. This CDR3 has 15 residues. The CDR3 DNA reads TGTGCCAGCAGCTCCACTATCGGATACCAAGAGACCCAGTACTTC. It codes for CASSSTIGYQETQYF.

This clone showed up just once. The chain links TRBV5-6 to TRBJ1-1; 10 nucleotides match TRBD1. There are 18 residues in the CDR3. Trimming cost V 4 bases and J 3 bases; bases outside gene matches: 15. Germline loops: CDR1 SGHDT, CDR2 YYEEEE. CDR3 sequence reads: CASSGRTGGDVTDTEAFF. The CDR3 nucleotides are TGTGCCAGCAGCGGACGGACAGGGGGGGATGTAACGGACACTGAAGCTTTCTTT.

The rearrangement uses TRBV6-5 and TRBJ1-1; D gene unclear. Germline CDR1 and CDR2: MNHEY and SVGAGI. The CDR3 covers 15 residues. The V end lost 2 bases, the J end lost 2 bases, and 12 bases lay between the germline ends. CDR3 sequence: CASSYGRSQNTEAFF. CDR3 DNA sequence: TGTGCCAGCAGTTACGGCCGATCGCAAAACACTGAAGCTTTCTTT.

The chain links TRBV11-3 to TRBJ2-4; TRBD1 aligns across 7 bases. The CDR3 runs to 12 residues. Per the germline V gene, CDR1 is SGHNT and CDR2 is YENEEA. Trimming at V came to 4 bases and at J to 8 bases, leaving 2 bases not matched to a gene. In DNA form, the CDR3 reads TGTGCCAGCAGCTCAGGGGGAGACATTCAGTACTTC. The encoded protein is CASSSGGDIQYF.

The CDR3: CASSYSFAGAYEQYF. The CDR3 DNA is TGTGCCAGCAGTTACTCGTTTGCAGGGGCCTACGAGCAGTACTTC. The chain employs TRBV6-5 and TRBJ2-7; a weak D match, TRBD1 (6 bases). The CDR3 extends over 15 amino acids. Trimming left V 0 bases short and J 2 bases short, with 11 bases between. From germline, CDR1 is MNHEY and CDR2 SVGAGI.

This rearrangement joins TRBV7-2 to TRBJ1-1; a weak D match, TRBD1 (6 bases). Trimming cost V 5 bases and J 1 base, with 8 bases left between them. The CDR3 runs 13 residues. The germline gives CDR1 SGHTA, CDR2 FQGNSA. In nucleotides, the CDR3 is TGTGCCAGCAGCACGACAGGGAACACTGAAGCTTTCTTT. The encoded protein is CASSTTGNTEAFF.

This clone was seen a few times. This sequence joins TRBV30 and TRBJ2-7; a possible D gene is TRBD2 (6 bases). Trimming removed 0 bases at V and 10 bases at J, with 10 bases between. CDR1 and CDR2 (germline): GTSNPN, SVGIG (reference sequence). This CDR3 has 11 amino acids. The CDR3 loop reads CAWSVMGGQYF. Here the CDR3 DNA reads TGTGCCTGGAGTGTAATGGGAGGACAGTACTTC.

The V and J genes are TRBV25-1 and TRBJ2-4; TRBD1 agrees at 9 bases. Germline CDR1 and CDR2: MGHDK and SYGVNS. CDR3 length: 16 amino acids. Trimming cost V 5 bases and J 5 bases; bases outside gene matches: 10. CDR3 nucleotides: TGTGCCAGCAGTCCCCCGGGACAGGGTGTCGAAAACATTCAGTACTTC. It specifies CASSPPGQGVENIQYF.

V usage is TRBV6-6 and J usage is TRBJ1-5, with TRBD1 identical over 9 bases. The CDR3 spans 15 residues. Germline loops: CDR1 MNHNY, CDR2 SVGAGI (reference sequence). V lost 8 bases and J lost 1; bases outside the gene matches: 6. The CDR3, as DNA: TGTGCCAGCCTTTCGACAGGGGGAAGCAATCAGCCCCAGCATTTT. Translation: CASLSTGGSNQPQHF.

The chain combines TRBV7-2 with TRBJ1-1, with D unclear. V lost 5 bases to trimming and J lost 3 bases, with 10 bases between them. The CDR3 contains 13 residues. CDR1 is SGHTA and CDR2 is FQGNSA in the germline V gene. The CDR3 reads CASSRSRDTEAFF. The CDR3 nucleotides are TGTGCCAGCAGCCGTAGCCGGGACACTGAAGCTTTCTTT.

The chain employs TRBV7-7 and TRBJ2-7, with 7 nucleotides matching TRBD1. CDR1 is SSHAT, CDR2 FNYEAQ, per germline (reference sequence). The CDR3 sequence is 15 residues long. V lost 5 bases to trimming and J lost 2 bases; unmatched junction nucleotides: 9. CDR3 nucleotides: TGTGCCAGCAGCGCCATGTCGGGACAGACCTACGAGCAGTACTTC. Translated, it gives CASSAMSGQTYEQYF.

This chain joins TRBV27 and TRBJ1-2, with 7 nucleotides matching TRBD1. Trimming cost V 4 bases and J 11 bases; bases outside gene matches: 10. CDR3 length: 13 residues. The germline V gene encodes CDR1 MNHEY and CDR2 SMNVEV (reference sequence). The CDR3 protein is CASSSRQGKGYTF. CDR3 nucleotides: TGTGCCAGCAGTTCCCGACAGGGAAAAGGGTACACCTTC.

The rearrangement uses TRBV9 and TRBJ1-2, with D perhaps TRBD1 (5 bases). There are 15 residues in the CDR3. Germline V gene lookup returns CDR1 SGDLS and CDR2 YYNGEE. V was trimmed by 0 bases and J by 7 bases, leaving 16 bases between them. This CDR3 is CASSVGLLQRGGYTF. The CDR3 nucleotides read TGTGCCAGCAGCGTAGGACTTTTACAAAGGGGTGGCTACACCTTC.

This chain connects TRBV19 to TRBJ1-6, with D possibly being TRBD1 (6 bases). The CDR3 contains 14 residues. Germline CDR1 LNHDA, CDR2 SQIVND (reference sequence). The CDR3 here is CAAAGGQGNSPLHF. The CDR3 DNA reads as TGTGCGGCCGCGGGCGGGCAGGGGAATTCACCCCTCCACTTT.

V gene TRBV13 combines with J gene TRBJ1-6; possibly TRBD1 for D (5 bases). Trimming stripped 0 bases from V and 0 bases from J, with 9 bases between. The CDR3 runs 17 residues. CDR1 is PRHDT and CDR2 is FYEKMQ in the germline V gene (reference sequence). Here the CDR3 DNA reads TGTGCCAGCAGCTTAGGCCAGGGATACTCCTATAATTCACCCCTCCACTTT. Amino acids: CASSLGQGYSYNSPLHF.

The genes are TRBV6-5 and TRBJ1-1, with TRBD1 matching over 8 bases. The germline CDR1 and CDR2 sequences are MNHEY and SVGAGI. This CDR3 spans 14 amino acids. The V and J ends lost 6 bases and 2 bases, in that order; junction bases with no gene match: 5. CDR3 sequence: CASSRTGINTEAFF. CDR3 nucleotide sequence: TGTGCCAGCAGCCGGACAGGGATTAACACTGAAGCTTTCTTT.

J is TRBJ2-7 and V is TRBV21-1; the table's D call TRBD2 went unverified against the DNA. TRBV21-1 is shown as a pseudogene. The CDR3 runs 17 residues. CDR3 sequence reads: CASSTTLGRELPTEQYF. As DNA, the CDR3 is TGTGCCAGCAGCACAACCCTGGGGCGGGAGCTTCCTACCGAGCAGTACTTC.

The chain couples TRBV7-9 to TRBJ2-5, with a tentative D call TRBD2 (6 bases). The V gene lost 1 base and the J gene lost 2 bases, with 14 bases spanning the gap. CDR3 size: 16 residues. The germline V gene has CDR1 SEHNR and CDR2 FQNEAQ (reference sequence). CDR3: CASSLVGGIPQETQYF. DNA of the CDR3: TGTGCCAGCAGCTTAGTCGGGGGAATCCCACAAGAGACCCAGTACTTC.

The CDR3 is CASSLWGSSNQPQHF. The CDR3 nucleotides read TGTGCCAGCAGTTTATGGGGCAGCTCTAATCAGCCCCAGCATTTT. The chain couples TRBV27 to TRBJ1-5, with D tentatively TRBD1 (5 bases). Germline CDR1 is MNHEY and CDR2 is SMNVEV (reference sequence). Trimming took 1 base from V and 4 from J, leaving 11 bases between them. The CDR3 consists of 15 residues.

V gene TRBV4-3 combines with J gene TRBJ2-7, with TRBD1 matching over 10 bases. Germline-derived CDR1 and CDR2 are LGHNA and YSLEER. The CDR3 consists of 17 residues. V lost 3 bases and J lost 5; bases outside the gene matches: 13. CDR3 bases: TGCGCCAGCAGCCAGACCCATGGGGGACAGGGGTTCCACGAGCAGTACTTC. This encodes CASSQTHGGQGFHEQYF.

The chain combines TRBV5-4 with TRBJ2-5; perhaps TRBD2 as D (5 bases). With 4 bases removed from V and 5 bases from J, the gap between germline ends came to 12 bases. The CDR3 contains 13 residues. The germline V gene encodes CDR1 SGHNT and CDR2 YYREEE (reference sequence). CDR3 DNA: TGTGCCAGCAGCCAAGAGCCGGGGGAGACCCAGTACTTC. Translating gives CASSQEPGETQYF.

This rearrangement joins TRBV7-2 to TRBJ2-1; TRBD1 aligns across 7 bases. With 4 bases clipped from V and 0 bases from J, the junction kept 3 bases outside the gene matches. The CDR3 extends over 15 amino acids. CDR1 SGHTA and CDR2 FQGNSA come from the germline V gene. CDR3 in DNA: TGTGCCAGCAGCTACAGGGGACCCTCCTACAATGAGCAGTTCTTC. This encodes CASSYRGPSYNEQFF. Filled out from reference TRBV7-2 and TRBJ2-1, the complete variable domain reads GAGVSQSPSNKVTEKGKDVELRCDPISGHTALYWYRQSLGQGLEFLIYFQGNSAPDKSGLPSDRFSAERTGGSVSTLTIQRTQQEDSAVYLCASSYRGPSYNEQFFGPGTRLTVL.

The chain couples TRBV7-9 to TRBJ1-4, with TRBD1 matching 8 bases. Germline V gene sequence: CDR1 SEHNR, CDR2 FQNEAQ (reference sequence). CDR3 length: 14 residues. J lost 8 bases, V lost 3 bases, and 5 bases had no gene match. Here the CDR3 reads CASSFRGLGEKLFF. DNA for the CDR3: TGTGCCAGCAGCTTCAGGGGGCTTGGGGAAAAACTGTTTTTT.

The V call is TRBV5-6, the J call TRBJ1-4; 7 nucleotides align to TRBD1. This CDR3 spans 15 amino acids. Losses at the gene ends were 0 bases for V and 8 bases for J; bases not matched to a gene: 7. Germline V CDR1 and CDR2: SGHDT, YYEEEE. CDR3: CASSLATGYVEKLFF. The DNA for the CDR3 is TGTGCCAGCAGCTTGGCGACAGGGTATGTGGAAAAACTGTTTTTT.

The chain has TRBV10-2 and TRBJ1-3; TRBD1 aligns across 7 bases. There are 18 residues in the CDR3. Germline lookup yields CDR1 WSHSY and CDR2 SAAADI. Losses at the gene ends were 9 bases for V and 2 bases for J; bases not matched to a gene: 19. In nucleotides, the CDR3 is TGCGCCAGTTTTTCCGGGACAGCCCTTCCCCCTCCTGGAAACACCATATATTTT. Its protein is CASFSGTALPPPGNTIYF.

This clone was recorded only once. CDR3 amino acids: CASGTGGFEQYF. The CDR3 DNA sequence: TGTGCCAGCGGGACAGGGGGCTTCGAGCAGTACTTC. The genes are TRBV6-5 and TRBJ2-7; 12 nucleotides align to TRBD1. The germline gives CDR1 MNHEY, CDR2 SVGAGI. The CDR3 loop spans 12 amino acids. After removal of 8 bases from V and 6 bases from J, the junction contained 2 bases not matched to a gene.

The V gene is TRBV7-2, the J gene TRBJ2-5; 7 bases align to TRBD1. The CDR3 sequence is 14 residues long. Germline loops: CDR1 SGHTA, CDR2 FQGNSA. V was pared by 5 bases and J by 1 base, with 4 bases of the junction left unmatched. This CDR3 is CASSIGQVQETQYF. DNA for the CDR3: TGTGCCAGCAGCATCGGACAGGTCCAAGAGACCCAGTACTTC.

This CDR3 is CASSQEAGATDEQFF. CDR3 in DNA: TGTGCCAGCAGCCAAGAGGCGGGAGCAACGGATGAGCAGTTCTTC. This chain joins TRBV4-2 and TRBJ2-1; 7 bases fit TRBD2. This CDR3 is built from 15 residues. The germline V gene encodes CDR1 LGHNA and CDR2 YNFKEQ. The junction had 7 bases not matched to a gene; V was cut back by 0 bases and J by 8 bases.

This rearrangement joins TRBV7-6 to TRBJ1-1; tentative D call: TRBD1 (5 bases). Between the trimmed V and J ends, which lost 3 bases and 3 bases, there was a span of 11 bases. CDR1 and CDR2 (germline): SGHVS, FNYEAQ. The CDR3 covers 14 residues. CDR3 in DNA: TGTGCCAGCAGCTTGGGAGGGGTAGACACTGAAGCTTTCTTT. Translated, it gives CASSLGGVDTEAFF.

This clone was seen a single time. This chain connects TRBV7-2 to TRBJ1-2; the match to TRBD1 covers 8 bases. This CDR3 is 15 amino acids long. Per the germline V gene, CDR1 is SGHTA and CDR2 is FQGNSA. J lost 4 bases, V lost 1 base, and 5 bases had no gene match. CDR3 loop: CASSLGTGRVYGYTF. CDR3 bases: TGTGCCAGCAGCTTAGGGACAGGGAGGGTCTATGGCTACACCTTC.